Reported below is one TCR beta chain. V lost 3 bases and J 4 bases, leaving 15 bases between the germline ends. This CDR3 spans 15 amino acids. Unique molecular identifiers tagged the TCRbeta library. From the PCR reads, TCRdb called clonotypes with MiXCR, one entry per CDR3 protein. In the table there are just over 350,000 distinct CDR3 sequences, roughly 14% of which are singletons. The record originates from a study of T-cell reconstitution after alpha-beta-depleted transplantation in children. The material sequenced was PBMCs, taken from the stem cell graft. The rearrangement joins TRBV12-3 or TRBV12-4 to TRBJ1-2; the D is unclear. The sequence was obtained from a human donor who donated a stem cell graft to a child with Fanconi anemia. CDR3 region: CASSLAQLDPYGYTF. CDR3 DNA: TGTGCCAGCAGTTTGGCGCAGCTAGATCCCTATGGCTACACCTTC.